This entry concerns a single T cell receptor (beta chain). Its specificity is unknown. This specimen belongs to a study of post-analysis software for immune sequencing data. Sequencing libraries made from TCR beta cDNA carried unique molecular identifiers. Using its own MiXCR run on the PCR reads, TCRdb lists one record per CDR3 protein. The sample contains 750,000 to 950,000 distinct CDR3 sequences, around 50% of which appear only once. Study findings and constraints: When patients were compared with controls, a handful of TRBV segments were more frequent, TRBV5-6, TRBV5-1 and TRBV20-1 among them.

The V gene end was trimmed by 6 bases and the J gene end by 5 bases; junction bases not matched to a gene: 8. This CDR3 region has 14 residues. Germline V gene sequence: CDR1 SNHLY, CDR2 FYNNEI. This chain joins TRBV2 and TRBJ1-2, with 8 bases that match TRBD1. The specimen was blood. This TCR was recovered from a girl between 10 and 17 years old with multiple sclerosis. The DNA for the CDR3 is TGTGCCAGCAGAGCCGTTACAGGGGGTTATGGCTACACCTTC. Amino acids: CASRAVTGGYGYTF.